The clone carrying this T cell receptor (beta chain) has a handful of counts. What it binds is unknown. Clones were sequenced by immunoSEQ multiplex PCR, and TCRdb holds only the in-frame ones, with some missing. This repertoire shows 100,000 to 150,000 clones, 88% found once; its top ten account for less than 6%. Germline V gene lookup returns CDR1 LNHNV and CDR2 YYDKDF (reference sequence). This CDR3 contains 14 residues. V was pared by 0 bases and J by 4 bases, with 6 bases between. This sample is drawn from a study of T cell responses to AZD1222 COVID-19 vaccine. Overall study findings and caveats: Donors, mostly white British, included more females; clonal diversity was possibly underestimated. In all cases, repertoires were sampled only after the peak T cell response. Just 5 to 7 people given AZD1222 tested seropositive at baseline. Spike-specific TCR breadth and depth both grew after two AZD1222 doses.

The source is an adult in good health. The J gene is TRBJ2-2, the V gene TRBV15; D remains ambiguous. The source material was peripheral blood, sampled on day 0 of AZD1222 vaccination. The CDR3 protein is CATSRDIITGELFF. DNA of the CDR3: TGTGCCACCAGCAGAGATATTATCACCGGGGAGCTGTTTTTT.